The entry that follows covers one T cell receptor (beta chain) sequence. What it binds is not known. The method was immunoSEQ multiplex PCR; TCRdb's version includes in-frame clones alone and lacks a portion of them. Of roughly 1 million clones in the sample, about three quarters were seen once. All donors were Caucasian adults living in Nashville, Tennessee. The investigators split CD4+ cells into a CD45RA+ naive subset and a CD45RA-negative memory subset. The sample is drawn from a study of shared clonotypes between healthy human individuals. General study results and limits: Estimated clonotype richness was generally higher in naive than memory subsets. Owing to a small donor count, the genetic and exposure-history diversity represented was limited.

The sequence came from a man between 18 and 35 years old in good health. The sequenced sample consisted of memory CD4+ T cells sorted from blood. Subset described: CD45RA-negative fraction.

The CDR3 sequence is CASSLRLAGATDTQYF. As DNA, the CDR3 is TGTGCCAGCAGCTTAAGACTAGCGGGAGCCACAGATACGCAGTATTTT. The genes are TRBV7-2 and TRBJ2-3; 12 bases align to TRBD2. The CDR3 totals 16 residues. V gave up 2 bases and J gave up 2 bases; unmatched junction bases: 2. CDR1 SGHTA and CDR2 FQGNSA come from the germline V gene.